The rows below give T cell receptor beta chains drawn from one sample of a study of blood T cell repertoires in COVID-19. Sequenced by immunoSEQ multiplex PCR; TCRdb stores in-frame clones only, minus some. The top ten hold under 15% of the sample, which has 250,000 to 350,000 clones, 65% to 90% seen once. The sequencing sample was made of peripheral blood. The receptors shown here come from a woman between 70 and 85 years old with COVID-19, enrolled during active disease. Each CDR3 is given with its conserved first and last residue. The order of the fields is V gene, D gene, CDR3 length, clone size, J gene, CDR3 protein, CDR3 DNA. The D gene is left open where the match is weak. Expanded clones are given a class, and other clones once, few, many or no size at all.

TRBV5-1	TRBD2	16	.	TRBJ2-3	CASSLDTSGRGDTQYF	TGCGCCAGCAGCTTGGATACCAGCGGGAGGGGGGATACGCAGTATTTT
TRBV24-1	.	14	.	TRBJ2-3	CATSNPSSADTQYF	TGTGCCACCTCAAACCCTTCTAGCGCAGATACGCAGTATTTT
TRBV9	.	13	.	TRBJ1-1	CASSVYIGTEAFF	TGTGCCAGCAGCGTTTATATCGGGACTGAAGCTTTCTTT
TRBV3-1/TRBV3-2	.	13	.	TRBJ1-1	CASSGRGITEAFF	TGTGCCAGCAGCGGGAGAGGGATCACTGAAGCTTTCTTT
TRBV6-5	.	15	.	TRBJ1-2	CASSYGRGKHYGYTF	TGTGCCAGCAGTTACGGAAGGGGAAAACACTATGGCTACACCTTC
TRBV3-1/TRBV3-2	.	14	.	TRBJ2-2	CASSPQIPAGELFF	TGTGCCAGCAGCCCCCAGATCCCAGCCGGGGAGCTGTTTTTT
TRBV4-1	.	15	.	TRBJ1-4	CASSPPLPRVEKLFF	TGCGCCAGCAGCCCCCCCCTCCCCCGAGTTGAAAAACTGTTTTTT
TRBV28	TRBD1	15	few	TRBJ1-5	CASSTDRKNNQPQHF	TGTGCCAGCAGTACGGACAGGAAAAACAATCAGCCCCAGCATTTT
TRBV5-6	.	14	few	TRBJ1-1	CASSTSPQVPEAFF	TGTGCCAGCAGCACGAGCCCACAGGTTCCTGAAGCTTTCTTT
TRBV3-1/TRBV3-2	TRBD2	14	.	TRBJ2-7	CASSQLAGPYEQYF	TGTGCCAGCAGCCAACTAGCGGGGCCATACGAGCAGTACTTC
TRBV5-1	.	14	.	TRBJ2-2	CASSLIANTGELFF	TGCGCCAGCAGCTTGATAGCGAACACCGGGGAGCTGTTTTTT
TRBV5-1	TRBD1	14	.	TRBJ2-7	CASRSYTGAYEQYF	TGCGCCAGCAGGAGTTATACAGGGGCCTACGAGCAGTACTTC
TRBV2	TRBD1	15	.	TRBJ1-1	CASSDRGAQNTEAFF	TGTGCCAGCAGCGACAGGGGGGCACAGAACACTGAAGCTTTCTTT
TRBV10-1	.	16	.	TRBJ2-1	CASSEGGGSSYNEQFF	TGCGCCAGCAGTGAAGGGGGGGGGAGCTCCTACAATGAGCAGTTCTTC
TRBV7-2	TRBD2	13	.	TRBJ2-7	CASSDGTSGGFHF	TGTGCCAGCAGCGACGGGACTAGCGGGGGTTTTCACTTC
TRBV28	TRBD1	16	once	TRBJ2-7	CASSHLPGQGAYEQYF	TGTGCCAGCAGTCACCTACCGGGACAGGGGGCGTACGAGCAGTACTTC
TRBV9	TRBD2	14	.	TRBJ2-3	CASTLTSGADTQYF	TGTGCCAGCACCCTGACTAGCGGGGCAGATACGCAGTATTTT
TRBV3-1/TRBV3-2	TRBD2	16	.	TRBJ2-4	CASSQRGGIAKNIQYF	TGTGCCAGCAGCCAACGCGGGGGAATTGCCAAAAACATTCAGTACTTC
TRBV7-3	TRBD1	15	.	TRBJ1-1	CASSLQGAGSTEAFF	TGTGCCAGCAGCCTCCAGGGGGCAGGGAGTACTGAAGCTTTCTTT
TRBV5-1	.	16	.	TRBJ1-3	CASSRATRDSGNTIYF	TGCGCCAGCAGCCGCGCTACACGGGACTCTGGAAACACCATATATTTT
TRBV5-5	TRBD1	15	.	TRBJ1-1	CASSKRQGINTEAFF	TGTGCCAGCAGCAAGAGACAGGGGATCAACACTGAAGCTTTCTTT
TRBV5-1	.	17	.	TRBJ2-1	CASSPSPGPNSYNEQFF	TGCGCCAGCAGCCCCTCACCAGGCCCGAATTCATACAATGAGCAGTTCTTC
TRBV19	.	13	.	TRBJ1-2	CASSIAVTGGYTF	TGTGCCAGTAGTATCGCGGTTACGGGTGGCTACACCTTC
TRBV5-4	TRBD2	16	.	TRBJ2-5	CASSLAPGTRGETQYF	TGTGCCAGCAGCTTGGCTCCCGGGACTAGAGGGGAGACCCAGTACTTC
TRBV7-2	.	14	.	TRBJ1-2	CASSWSGTTYGYTF	TGTGCCAGCAGCTGGTCAGGGACAACCTATGGCTACACCTTC
TRBV6-2/TRBV6-3	.	15	.	TRBJ1-5	CASSYSSGVRQPQHF	TGTGCCAGCAGTTACTCTTCGGGGGTTCGTCAGCCCCAGCATTTT
TRBV12-5	TRBD1	19	few	TRBJ1-2	CASGLVTDRGLVLPYGYTF	TGTGCTAGTGGTTTGGTCACCGACAGGGGGCTAGTCCTCCCCTATGGCTACACCTTC
TRBV9	.	14	.	TRBJ1-2	CASSSGGPSYGYTF	TGTGCCAGCAGCTCCGGCGGTCCATCGTATGGCTACACCTTC
TRBV5-1	TRBD1	15	.	TRBJ2-7	CASSPSGQGGREQYF	TGCGCCAGCAGCCCGTCGGGACAGGGGGGTAGGGAGCAGTACTTC
TRBV5-4	.	14	once	TRBJ2-1	CASSSGGPGNEQFF	TGTGCCAGCAGTTCGGGGGGCCCAGGGAATGAGCAGTTCTTC
TRBV7-9	TRBD2	16	.	TRBJ2-3	CASSLGLAGGTDTQYF	TGTGCCAGCAGCTTAGGACTAGCGGGGGGCACAGATACGCAGTATTTT
TRBV7-9	TRBD1	14	.	TRBJ1-2	CASSSWTGLYGYTF	TGTGCCAGCAGCTCGTGGACAGGGCTTTATGGCTACACCTTC
TRBV11-2	.	16	.	TRBJ1-1	CASSHWEQGTNTEAFF	TGTGCCAGCAGCCACTGGGAACAGGGCACCAACACTGAAGCTTTCTTT
TRBV3-1/TRBV3-2	.	15	.	TRBJ2-7	CASSQDRGRQGQQYF	TGTGCCAGCAGCCAAGATCGAGGTAGGCAGGGGCAGCAGTACTTC
TRBV24-1	TRBD2	16	.	TRBJ2-1	CATSDRRAGGLTEQFF	TGTGCCACCAGTGATCGACGAGCGGGGGGGTTGACTGAGCAGTTCTTC
TRBV18	.	12	.	TRBJ1-3	CASSEGRNTIYF	TGTGCCAGCTCGGAGGGTCGAAACACCATATATTTT
TRBV7-3	.	14	.	TRBJ2-2	CASSFGGDTGELFF	TGTGCCAGCAGCTTTGGGGGCGACACCGGGGAGCTGTTTTTT
TRBV7-9	TRBD1	14	few	TRBJ1-4	CASSSGTANEKLFF	TGTGCCAGCAGCTCCGGGACAGCCAATGAAAAACTGTTTTTT
TRBV10-2	TRBD1	13	.	TRBJ1-2	CASSRTGDNGYTF	TGCGCCAGCAGCAGGACAGGGGATAATGGCTACACCTTC
TRBV5-1	.	15	.	TRBJ2-5	CASSPRGSGQETQYF	TGCGCCAGCAGCCCTCGGGGGAGCGGCCAAGAGACCCAGTACTTC
TRBV11-2	.	15	once	TRBJ2-1	CASSLVAGSYNEQFF	TGTGCCAGCAGCTTAGTCGCGGGATCCTACAATGAGCAGTTCTTC
TRBV24-1	TRBD1	12	.	TRBJ1-1	CATAAQGTEAFF	TGTGCCACCGCAGCACAGGGGACTGAAGCTTTCTTT
TRBV20-1	TRBD1	15	.	TRBJ1-2	CSASPGTGESYGYTF	TGCAGTGCTAGTCCTGGGACAGGGGAGAGCTATGGCTACACCTTC
TRBV7-9	.	13	.	TRBJ2-7	CASSSGSPYEQYF	TGTGCCAGCAGCTCGGGTTCCCCTTACGAGCAGTACTTC
TRBV5-4	.	14	.	TRBJ1-1	CASSLFGGDTEAFF	TGTGCCAGCAGCTTATTCGGAGGGGACACTGAAGCTTTCTTT
TRBV5-1	TRBD1	16	once	TRBJ1-1	CASSQRPGGANTEAFF	TGCGCCAGCAGCCAGAGACCAGGGGGCGCGAACACTGAAGCTTTCTTT
TRBV2	.	14	.	TRBJ2-3	CASRGGVNTDTQYF	TGTGCCAGCCGGGGCGGGGTGAACACAGATACGCAGTATTTT
TRBV4-2	TRBD2	16	.	TRBJ2-3	CASSHHSGTYTDTQYF	TGTGCCAGCAGCCACCACAGCGGGACTTACACAGATACGCAGTATTTT
TRBV19	.	14	.	TRBJ2-7	CASTMTAASYEQYF	TGTGCCAGTACCATGACAGCCGCATCCTACGAGCAGTACTTC
TRBV21-1	.	12	.	TRBJ2-7	CASRWTGCTTYF	TGTGCCAGCAGGTGGACAGGATGTACTACCTACTTC
TRBV4-1	.	17	.	TRBJ2-2	CASSQVSMEAGRGELFF	TGCGCCAGCAGCCAAGTATCCATGGAGGCGGGGAGAGGGGAGCTGTTTTTT